The 25 T cell receptor beta chains below come from one sample, sequenced in a study of patients and donors after allogeneic stem cell transplantation. TCRdb recomputed calls from the RT-PCR reads with MiXCR, one row per CDR3 protein. The sample holds about 110,000 distinct CDR3 sequences; less than 45% are singletons and the top ten take roughly 30%. The source material was blood, either unsorted or a sorted T cell fraction (not recorded which). These receptors originate from a human donor who was either an allogeneic HSCT recipient or a stem cell or donor lymphocyte infusion donor (not recorded which). It is not recorded whose cells these are; they may come from a transplant donor.

V and J are TRBV18 and TRBJ2-1, with 8 positions matching TRBD2. Germline CDR1 reads KGHSH; CDR2 reads LQKENI. With 4 bases clipped from V and 4 bases from J, the junction kept 6 bases outside the gene matches. This CDR3 is built from 15 residues. The CDR3 nucleotides read TGTGCCAGCTCACGACAGCGGGAGCAGTACAATGAGCAGTTCTTC. Protein sequence: CASSRQREQYNEQFF.

Worth noting for this clonotype: Sequence at one end of the junction differs from germline and may be a read error. The rearrangement uses TRBV20-1 and TRBJ2-7; 8 nucleotides agree with TRBD2. Germline V gene sequence: CDR1 DFQATT, CDR2 SNEGSKA (reference sequence). CDR3 length: 18 residues. The CDR3 DNA reads as TGCAGTGCTAGGATAGGGTATAAGCGGGAGAGGTTCCCCTACGCGCAGTACTTC. This translates into CSARIGYKRERFPYAQYF.

The V call is TRBV7-2, the J call TRBJ2-3; D is undetermined. This CDR3 is 12 amino acids long. Trimming removed 5 bases at V and 2 bases at J, with 5 bases between. Germline loops: CDR1 SGHTA, CDR2 FQGNSA. CDR3 sequence: CASSRSTDTQYF. The CDR3, as DNA: TGTGCCAGCAGCCGCTCCACAGATACGCAGTATTTT.

V is TRBV11-3 and J is TRBJ2-3; D tentatively fits TRBD1 or TRBD2 (6 bases each). The CDR3 sequence is 13 residues long. The germline V gene has CDR1 SGHNT and CDR2 YENEEA. Trimming took off 0 bases at V and 11 bases at J, with 12 bases between the two ends. CDR3 protein: CASSLDGGRVQYF. The DNA for the CDR3 is TGTGCCAGCAGCTTAGACGGGGGCAGGGTGCAGTATTTT.

The chain recombines TRBV20-1 with TRBJ2-3; no clear D gene. V lost 0 bases to trimming and J lost 2 bases, with 9 bases between them. Germline CDR1 is DFQATT and CDR2 is SNEGSKA (reference sequence). This CDR3 contains 14 residues. CDR3 nucleotides: TGCAGTGCTAGAGATTACCGGGCCACAGATACGCAGTATTTT. As protein: CSARDYRATDTQYF.

The chain joins TRBV6-6 to TRBJ1-1; D unclear. The V gene's germline CDR1 is MNHNY and CDR2 SVGAGI (reference sequence). V was pared by 7 bases and J by 5 bases, with 17 bases between. This CDR3 contains 14 residues. The CDR3: CASKPPLLSTEAFF. The CDR3 DNA is TGTGCCAGCAAACCACCCCTGTTAAGTACTGAAGCTTTCTTT.

V gene TRBV4-2 combines with J gene TRBJ2-1; TRBD2 matches 14 bases. The CDR3 extends over 18 amino acids. Germline V gene lookup returns CDR1 LGHNA and CDR2 YNFKEQ. The trim removed 2 bases at V and 9 bases at J, leaving 12 bases unmatched. CDR3 bases: TGTGCCAGCAGCCAACCCCAAACGGGACTAGCGGGAGATGGTGAGCAGTTCTTC. Residues: CASSQPQTGLAGDGEQFF.

This clonotype showed up many times. The chain has TRBV29-1 and TRBJ1-5; 8 positions match TRBD1. Unmatched junction bases numbered 8, after V lost 6 bases and J lost 7 bases. Germline V CDR1 and CDR2: SQVTM, ANQGSEA. The CDR3 extends over 13 amino acids. DNA for the CDR3: TGCAGCGTGGGAGACAGGGGTAGGCAGCCCCAGCATTTT. It codes for CSVGDRGRQPQHF.

This clonotype has a handful of counts. The CDR3 reads CASSPTGTGMGQPQHF. CDR3 DNA sequence: TGTGCCAGCAGCCCCACCGGGACAGGGATGGGACAGCCCCAGCATTTT. The chain links TRBV28 to TRBJ1-5; TRBD1 aligns across 9 bases. Unmatched junction bases numbered 13, after V lost 6 bases and J lost 7 bases. Germline V gene lookup returns CDR1 MDHEN and CDR2 SYDVKM. This CDR3 spans 16 amino acids. The full variable domain, in which reference TRBV28 and TRBJ1-5 provide the parts outside the CDR3, is DVKVTQSSRYLVKRTGEKVFLECVQDMDHENMFWYRQDPGLGLRLIYFSYDVKMKEKGDIPEGYSVSREKKERFSLILESASTNQTSMYLCASSPTGTGMGQPQHFGDGTRLSIL.

This chain uses TRBV7-8 with TRBJ1-3; D perhaps matches TRBD1 (5 bases). The CDR3 has 16 residues. Looked up from germline, CDR1 is SGHVS and CDR2 is FQNEAQ. V lost 3 bases and J 0 bases, leaving 12 bases between the germline ends. The CDR3 here is CASSLFDSDSGNTIYF. For the CDR3, the DNA is TGTGCCAGCAGCTTGTTCGACAGCGACTCTGGAAACACCATATATTTT. Using reference TRBV7-8 and TRBJ1-3 for the parts outside the CDR3, the full variable domain is GAGVSQSPRYKVAKRGQDVALRCDPISGHVSLFWYQQALGQGPEFLTYFQNEAQLDKSGLPSDRFFAERPEGSVSTLKIQRTQQEDSAVYLCASSLFDSDSGNTIYFGEGSWLTVV.

The chain couples TRBV7-2 to TRBJ2-1; 8 bases match TRBD1. V was pared by 5 bases and J by 6 bases, with 12 bases of the junction left unmatched. The CDR3 contains 16 residues. Per germline, CDR1 SGHTA and CDR2 FQGNSA. For the CDR3, the DNA is TGTGCCAGCAGCCTAAGGTCTCAGGGGGCCCTCAATGAGCAGTTCTTC. The encoded protein is CASSLRSQGALNEQFF.

This clonotype has a handful of counts. This chain uses TRBV5-1 with TRBJ1-2, with no clear D. The germline V gene has CDR1 SGHRS and CDR2 YFSETQ. CDR3 length: 14 amino acids. The V end lost 3 bases, the J end lost 3 bases, and 12 bases lay between the germline ends. The CDR3 nucleotides read TGCGCCAGCAGCTCGGGAGATCGAGACTATGGCTACACCTTC. Protein sequence: CASSSGDRDYGYTF.

V and J are TRBV3-1 and TRBJ1-6, with 9 bases matching TRBD1. Looked up from germline, CDR1 is LGHDT and CDR2 is YNNKEL (reference sequence). The CDR3 covers 16 residues. V trimming: 4 bases; J trimming: 14 bases; junction bases outside the gene matches: 15. CDR3 DNA: TGTGCCAGCAGCCCCCATCGGGACAGGGAGTGGTTCGCCCTCCACTTT. It translates to CASSPHRDREWFALHF.

The J gene is TRBJ2-1, the V gene TRBV24-1; 12 positions match TRBD2. This CDR3 has 17 amino acids. Germline CDR1 reads KGHDR; CDR2 reads SFDVKD. V shed 3 bases and J 7 bases; nucleotides not matched to a gene: 9. CDR3 in amino acids: CATSDNPGLAGPNEQFF. Here the CDR3 DNA reads TGTGCCACCAGTGATAATCCAGGACTAGCGGGGCCAAATGAGCAGTTCTTC.

This clonotype was found a few times. The genes are TRBV7-9 and TRBJ1-4; D is undetermined. Germline loops: CDR1 SEHNR, CDR2 FQNEAQ (reference sequence). This CDR3 is built from 14 residues. V was cut by 3 bases and J by 5 bases, with 10 bases left in between. The CDR3 here is CASSFGSANEKLFF. Written as DNA, the CDR3 is TGTGCCAGCAGCTTTGGGAGTGCGAATGAAAAACTGTTTTTT.

The chain recombines TRBV18 with TRBJ2-3; D may correspond to TRBD1 or TRBD2 (5 bases each). CDR1 is KGHSH, CDR2 LQKENI, per germline. CDR3 length: 15 residues. With 3 bases removed from V and 1 base from J, the gap between germline ends came to 11 bases. CDR3 loop: CASSPLRGGTDTQYF. DNA of the CDR3: TGTGCCAGCTCACCCTTAAGGGGAGGCACAGATACGCAGTATTTT.

The rearrangement uses TRBV7-2 and TRBJ2-3, with TRBD1 as a possible D gene (6 bases). Trimming cost V 1 base and J 2 bases, with 13 bases left between them. The CDR3 spans 16 residues. The germline V gene has CDR1 SGHTA and CDR2 FQGNSA. CDR3 nucleotides: TGTGCCAGCAGCTTAGAAGCGACAGGCCTCACAGATACGCAGTATTTT. It codes for CASSLEATGLTDTQYF. The variable domain in full, completed from reference TRBV7-2 and TRBJ2-3, reads GAGVSQSPSNKVTEKGKDVELRCDPISGHTALYWYRQSLGQGLEFLIYFQGNSAPDKSGLPSDRFSAERTGGSVSTLTIQRTQQEDSAVYLCASSLEATGLTDTQYFGPGTRLTVL.

V usage is TRBV18 and J usage is TRBJ1-1; perhaps TRBD1 as D (5 bases). V lost 0 bases and J lost 1, with 6 bases in between. The CDR3 contains 14 residues. CDR1 is KGHSH, CDR2 LQKENI, per germline. CDR3 loop: CASSPPRGNTEAFF. The CDR3, as DNA: TGTGCCAGCTCACCACCGAGGGGGAACACTGAAGCTTTCTTT.

J is TRBJ2-7 and V is TRBV6-1, with 11 bases identical to TRBD2. Germline CDR1 MNHNS, CDR2 SASEGT. With V trimmed by 7 bases and J by 4 bases, 3 bases remained unmatched. The CDR3 covers 13 residues. CDR3 residues: CASIASGRYEQYF. CDR3 coding DNA: TGTGCCAGCATAGCTAGCGGGAGGTACGAGCAGTACTTC.

This clonotype was detected a few times. The rearrangement uses TRBV6-5 and TRBJ2-1; D perhaps matches TRBD2 (6 bases). The CDR3 consists of 13 residues. Germline CDR1 reads MNHEY; CDR2 reads SVGAGI. Trimming left V 3 bases short and J 10 bases short, with 13 bases between. The CDR3 here is CASSYIVGGEQFF. CDR3 coding DNA: TGTGCCAGCAGTTATATCGTCGGAGGGGAGCAGTTCTTC.

V and J are TRBV6-1 and TRBJ1-5; 7 positions agree with TRBD1. The CDR3 runs to 14 residues. Per germline, CDR1 MNHNS and CDR2 SASEGT. With V trimmed by 5 bases and J by 3 bases, 4 bases remained unmatched. The DNA for the CDR3 is TGTGCCAGCAGTAAACAGGGGATCAATCAGCCCCAGCATTTT. This encodes CASSKQGINQPQHF.

The rearrangement links TRBV20-1 to TRBJ2-7; a possible D gene is TRBD2 (6 bases). CDR3 length: 14 amino acids. CDR1 is DFQATT and CDR2 is SNEGSKA in the germline V gene (reference sequence). Trimming cost V 6 bases and J 0 bases, with 15 bases left between them. This CDR3 reads CSALATRSSYEQYF. DNA for the CDR3: TGCAGTGCCCTAGCGACAAGGAGCTCCTACGAGCAGTACTTC.

The count of this clonotype is one. The rearrangement joins TRBV15 to TRBJ2-3, with a weak D call TRBD2 (5 bases). The CDR3 contains 15 residues. Trimming left V 2 bases short and J 0 bases short, with 9 bases between. Looked up from germline, CDR1 is LNHNV and CDR2 is YYDKDF (reference sequence). CDR3 amino acids: CATSRFSVSTDTQYF. In DNA form, the CDR3 reads TGTGCCACCAGCAGATTTAGCGTTAGCACAGATACGCAGTATTTT.

The gene calls are TRBV7-9 and TRBJ2-2, with no clear D. V lost 4 bases to trimming and J lost 8 bases, with 11 bases between them. CDR1 and CDR2 (germline): SEHNR, FQNEAQ (reference sequence). The CDR3 length is 13 residues. The chain's CDR3 is CASSSPRWGELFF. The CDR3 DNA sequence: TGTGCCAGCAGCTCCCCTAGGTGGGGGGAGCTGTTTTTT.

The chain is built from TRBV5-5 and TRBJ1-1; D is undetermined. V lost 4 bases, J lost 3 bases, and 10 bases lay in between. The CDR3 loop spans 13 amino acids. Germline values: CDR1 SGHKS, CDR2 YYEKEE (reference sequence). CDR3: CASSVRPDTEAFF. The CDR3 nucleotides read TGTGCCAGCAGCGTGAGACCGGACACTGAAGCTTTCTTT.